This T cell receptor beta chain was identified during a study of blood T cell repertoires in COVID-19. Across the study: The samples span acute and convalescent COVID-19 from the United States, Italy and Spain.

Under the authors' procedure: Nucleated cell number was recorded as an estimate derived from reference gene primer amplification. The table came from immunoSEQ multiplex PCR; TCRdb's copy has only in-frame clones and leaves some out. D and trimming were read from the DNA, whereas the V and J calls and clone size are those reported in that table. This table has 250,000 to 300,000 clones, 85% to 90% appearing once. Germline V gives CDR1 KGHSH, CDR2 LQKENI. The CDR3 totals 12 residues. V gave up 6 bases and J gave up 5 bases; unmatched junction bases: 3. This clone appeared a few times. The chain couples TRBV18 to TRBJ1-1; 7 nucleotides match TRBD1. The sample taken for sequencing was peripheral blood. This TCR was recovered from a woman in her 30s with COVID-19, enrolled during active disease. As DNA, the CDR3 is TGTGCCAGCTCCCGACAGGGAACTGAAGCTTTCTTT. Protein sequence: CASSRQGTEAFF.